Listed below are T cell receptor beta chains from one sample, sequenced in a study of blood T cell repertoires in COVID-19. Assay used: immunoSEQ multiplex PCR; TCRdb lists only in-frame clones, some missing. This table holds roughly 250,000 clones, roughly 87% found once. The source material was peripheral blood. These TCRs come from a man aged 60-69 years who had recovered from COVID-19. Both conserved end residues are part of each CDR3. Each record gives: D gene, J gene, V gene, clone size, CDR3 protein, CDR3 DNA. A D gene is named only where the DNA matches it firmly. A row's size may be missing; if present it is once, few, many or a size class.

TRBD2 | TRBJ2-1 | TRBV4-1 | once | CASSHPGLPQFF | TGCGCCAGCAGCCACCCGGGACTACCTCAGTTCTTC
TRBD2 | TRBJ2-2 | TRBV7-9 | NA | CAGGGENTGELFF | TGTGCCGGCGGGGGGGAGAACACCGGGGAGCTGTTTTTT
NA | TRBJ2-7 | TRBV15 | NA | CATSREQVFLYEQYF | TGTGCCACCAGCAGAGAACAGGTGTTCCTCTACGAGCAGTACTTC
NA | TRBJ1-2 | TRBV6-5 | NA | CASSYVAEYYGYTF | TGTGCCAGCAGTTACGTGGCGGAGTACTATGGCTACACCTTC
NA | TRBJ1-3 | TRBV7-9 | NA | CASSLEQVYTIYF | TGTGCCAGCAGCTTAGAACAGGTTTACACCATATATTTT
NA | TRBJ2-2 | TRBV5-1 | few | CATPGKTGSTGELFF | TGCGCCACGCCGGGGAAGACAGGATCGACCGGGGAGCTGTTTTTT
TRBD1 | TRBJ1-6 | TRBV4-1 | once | CASSQVPGGGSPLHF | TGCGCCAGCAGCCAAGTCCCAGGGGGCGGGTCACCCCTCCACTTT
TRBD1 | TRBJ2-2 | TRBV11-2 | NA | CASSFWGQDYTGELFF | TGTGCCAGCAGCTTCTGGGGACAGGACTACACCGGGGAGCTGTTTTTT
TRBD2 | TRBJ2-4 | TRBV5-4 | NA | CASSRTSGMSAKNIQYF | TGTGCCAGCAGTCGGACTAGCGGAATGTCTGCCAAAAACATTCAGTACTTC
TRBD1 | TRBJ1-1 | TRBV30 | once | CAWSGGQGEAFF | TGTGCCTGGAGTGGCGGACAGGGTGAAGCTTTCTTT
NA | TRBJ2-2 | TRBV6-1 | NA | CASSDFRLNTGELFF | TGTGCCAGCAGTGATTTCAGATTAAACACCGGGGAGCTGTTTTTT
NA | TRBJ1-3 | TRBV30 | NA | CAWSVLKNTIYF | TGTGCCTGGAGTGTACTTAAAAACACCATATATTTT
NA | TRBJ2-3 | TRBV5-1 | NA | CASSLPLDEGNTQYF | TGCGCCAGCAGCTTGCCCCTTGATGAGGGAAATACGCAGTATTTT
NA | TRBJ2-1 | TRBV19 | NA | CASSIQGSSGGYHEQFF | TGTGCCAGTAGTATTCAGGGGTCGTCGGGGGGCTACCATGAGCAGTTCTTC
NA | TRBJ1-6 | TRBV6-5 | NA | CASRRPYNSPLHF | TGTGCCAGCAGGAGGCCTTATAATTCACCCCTCCACTTT
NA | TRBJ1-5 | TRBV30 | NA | CAWSVGRGWNQHF | TGTGCCTGGAGTGTGGGGAGAGGATGGAACCAGCATTTT
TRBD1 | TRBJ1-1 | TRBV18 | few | CASSTRQGAMNTEAFF | TGTGCCAGCTCAACTCGACAGGGGGCGATGAACACTGAAGCTTTCTTT
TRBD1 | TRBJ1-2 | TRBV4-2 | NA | CASSHKPTGDGYTF | TGTGCCAGCAGCCACAAACCGACAGGGGATGGCTACACCTTC
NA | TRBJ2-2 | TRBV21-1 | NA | CASSKLPLGSGGGSRDSGELFF | TGTGCCAGCAGCAAACTACCCCTCGGTAGCGGGGGAGGTAGTCGGGATTCCGGGGAGCTGTTTTTT
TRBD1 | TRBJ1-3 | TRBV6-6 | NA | CASSYEDRSSGNTIYF | TGTGCCAGCAGTTACGAGGACAGGAGCTCTGGAAACACCATATATTTT
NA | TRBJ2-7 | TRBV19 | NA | CASSTRTASGLSYEQYF | TGTGCCAGTAGTACCCGAACAGCCTCCGGACTCTCCTACGAGCAGTACTTC
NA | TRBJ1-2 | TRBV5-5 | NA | CASSQGGGINYGYTF | TGTGCCAGCAGCCAGGGTGGGGGGATTAACTATGGCTACACCTTC
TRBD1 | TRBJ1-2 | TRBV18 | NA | CASSGTVGYGYTF | TGTGCCAGCTCGGGGACAGTAGGCTATGGCTACACCTTC
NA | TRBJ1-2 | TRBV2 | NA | CASSVAQVYGYTF | TGTGCCAGCAGTGTCGCACAGGTCTATGGCTACACCTTC
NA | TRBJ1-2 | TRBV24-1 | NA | CATTPDGASGSYTF | TGTGCCACCACCCCGGACGGAGCCAGCGGGAGCTACACCTTC
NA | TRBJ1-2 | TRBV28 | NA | CASSLIWDGGDGYTF | TGTGCCAGCAGCCTAATATGGGACGGCGGGGACGGCTACACCTTC
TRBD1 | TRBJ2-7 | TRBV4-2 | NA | CASSHSGTGAPYEQYF | TGTGCCAGCAGCCACTCCGGGACAGGGGCCCCCTACGAGCAGTACTTC
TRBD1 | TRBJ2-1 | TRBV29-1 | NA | CSVEGQGANEQFF | TGCAGCGTTGAGGGACAGGGGGCAAATGAGCAGTTCTTC
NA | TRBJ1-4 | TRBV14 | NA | CASSQLGATNEKLFF | TGTGCCAGCAGCCAACTAGGGGCAACTAATGAAAAACTGTTTTTT
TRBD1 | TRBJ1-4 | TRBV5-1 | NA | CASDQRDRGIEKLFF | TGCGCCAGCGACCAGAGGGACAGGGGAATTGAAAAACTGTTTTTT
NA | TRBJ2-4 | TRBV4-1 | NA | CASSQVAGLSKNIQYF | TGCGCCAGCAGCCAAGTCGCGGGCTTATCCAAAAACATTCAGTACTTC
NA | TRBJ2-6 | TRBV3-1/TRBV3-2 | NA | CASSPISNSGANVLTF | TGTGCCAGCAGCCCCATTTCTAACTCTGGGGCCAACGTCCTGACTTTC
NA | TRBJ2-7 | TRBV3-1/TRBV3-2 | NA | CASSQVSRAEQYF | TGTGCCAGCAGCCAAGTCTCGAGGGCCGAGCAGTACTTC
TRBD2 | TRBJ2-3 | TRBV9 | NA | CASSALAGRGTDTQYF | TGTGCCAGCAGCGCCCTAGCGGGGAGGGGAACAGATACGCAGTATTTT
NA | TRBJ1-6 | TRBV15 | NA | CATSYRPTRSSYNSPLHF | TGTGCCACCAGCTACAGGCCGACAAGGAGCTCCTATAATTCACCCCTCCACTTT
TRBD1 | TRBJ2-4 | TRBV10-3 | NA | CAISLSPGGSGKNIQYF | TGTGCCATCAGCCTCTCGCCAGGGGGTAGTGGCAAAAACATTCAGTACTTC
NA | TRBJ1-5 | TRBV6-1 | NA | CASSETGRSNQPQHF | TGTGCCAGCAGTGAAACCGGCAGGAGCAATCAGCCCCAGCATTTT
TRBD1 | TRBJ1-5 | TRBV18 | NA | CASKTGDQPQHF | TGTGCCAGTAAGACAGGGGATCAGCCCCAGCATTTT
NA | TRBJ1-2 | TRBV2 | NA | CASSGARTIRYGYTF | TGTGCCAGCAGTGGTGCCAGGACAATTCGATATGGCTACACCTTC